This T cell receptor beta chain was found in a study of identical twins. Study results and limitations: With monozygotic twins, out-of-frame TCR alpha sharing exceeded what models estimated. Twin pairs' shared out-of-frame alpha sequences were enriched in low generation probability. Excess twin sharing in beta out-of-frame sequences was weaker. Fewer insertions marked abundant cord blood beta clonotypes; young adult naive trended weakly, memory not at all.

TCRdb analysed the 5' RACE reads with MiXCR anew, one entry per CDR3 protein. The data show 700,000 or so distinct CDR3 sequences, with around 8.3% seen just once and 0.8% to 1% held by the top ten. Losses at the gene ends were 4 bases for V and 2 bases for J; bases not matched to a gene: 10. Germline CDR1 reads DFQATT; CDR2 reads SNEGSKA (reference sequence). The CDR3 is 15 residues long. Of note for this clonotype: No antigen is known for it.

This sample also appeared in a second study, on yellow fever vaccine responses in identical twins.

The origin of this receptor is a woman between 18 and 30 years old in good health. The sequenced material came from PBMCs. The chain uses TRBV20-1 and TRBJ2-7, with TRBD1 matching over 8 bases. The CDR3: CSATDAGGRPYEQYF. The DNA of the CDR3 is TGCAGTGCTACCGACGCAGGGGGCCGCCCCTACGAGCAGTACTTC.